A single sample is the source of the 27 T cell receptor beta chains below, sequenced in a study of T-cell reconstitution after alpha-beta-depleted transplantation in children. During its preparation, the TCRbeta library received unique molecular identifiers. MiXCR, applied by TCRdb to the PCR reads, yields one record per CDR3 protein. The sample contains under 450,000 distinct CDR3 sequences, around 15% of which appear only once. This material consisted of PBMCs, mostly from graft donor cells, taken 360 days after TCRalphabeta/CD19-depleted stem cell transplant. The receptors stem from a boy under two years old who had a stem cell transplant for Wiskott-Aldrich syndrome, so the T cells may come from the graft donor.

This clonotype occurred a few times. The chain is built from TRBV7-9 and TRBJ1-5; 11 bases match TRBD1. The CDR3 length is 15 residues. Germline trimming cut 5 bases from V and 6 bases from J; bases unmatched to any gene: 6. Germline V CDR1 and CDR2: SEHNR, FQNEAQ (reference sequence). In DNA, the CDR3 is TGTGCCAGCAGCCGAGGACAGGGGGCCGGTCAGCCCCAGCATTTT. As protein: CASSRGQGAGQPQHF.

To note about this clonotype: A junction boundary mismatches the germline segment, possibly from a read error. The chain uses TRBV14 and TRBJ2-1; D uncertain. This CDR3 has 15 residues. The V gene's germline CDR1 is SGHDN and CDR2 FVKESK. The CDR3 coding sequence is TGTGCCAGCAGCCCAGTGGCCCTCCGATACAATGAGCGGTTCTTC. Translating it yields CASSPVALRYNERFF.

The genes are TRBV20-1 and TRBJ2-1; D perhaps matches TRBD1 (5 bases). V lost 3 bases and J 9 bases, leaving 12 bases between the germline ends. The CDR3 consists of 12 residues. The germline V gene has CDR1 DFQATT and CDR2 SNEGSKA (reference sequence). In nucleotides, the CDR3 is TGCAGTGCTAGGAGTCAGGGTATTGAGCAGTTCTTC. This sequence encodes CSARSQGIEQFF.

The chain employs TRBV7-9 and TRBJ2-6, with TRBD2 identical over 7 bases. This CDR3 has 17 residues. J gave up 3 bases and V 5 bases, and 10 bases lay outside the gene matches. From germline, CDR1 is SEHNR and CDR2 FQNEAQ (reference sequence). The CDR3 region is CASSHTFPGGGANVLTF. The CDR3 region has the DNA TGTGCCAGCAGCCATACCTTTCCGGGAGGTGGGGCCAACGTCCTGACTTTC.

In this sample, this clonotype turned up a few times. The chain is built from TRBV5-1 and TRBJ2-1, with TRBD2 matching over 14 bases. Germline V gene data show CDR1 as SGHRS and CDR2 as YFSETQ. After removal of 4 bases from V and 0 bases from J, the junction contained 3 bases not matched to a gene. The CDR3 contains 17 residues. The CDR3 spells CASSHGTSGGSYNEQFF. The CDR3 DNA follows: TGCGCCAGCAGCCACGGGACTAGCGGGGGCTCCTACAATGAGCAGTTCTTC.

This clonotype turned up a few times. The chain uses TRBV11-2 and TRBJ2-5; 10 bases align to TRBD2. Germline CDR1 is SGHAT and CDR2 is FQNNGV. The CDR3 totals 18 residues. Losses at the gene ends were 1 base for V and 5 bases for J; bases not matched to a gene: 13. CDR3 region: CASSLVPFASGRGETQYF. As DNA, the CDR3 is TGTGCCAGCAGCTTAGTACCGTTTGCTAGCGGGAGAGGTGAGACCCAGTACTTC.

The CDR3: CASSFRVAGSTDTQYF. CDR3 DNA: TGCGCCAGCAGCTTCCGGGTAGCGGGGAGCACAGATACGCAGTATTTT. The V call is TRBV5-1, the J call TRBJ2-3, with TRBD2 matching over 8 bases. This CDR3 spans 16 amino acids. V lost 2 bases and J lost 0; bases outside the gene matches: 5. CDR1 is SGHRS, CDR2 YFSETQ, per germline.

In its sample, this clonotype was seen many times. The chain joins TRBV13 to TRBJ2-7; no clear D. The CDR3 consists of 13 residues. Germline loops: CDR1 PRHDT, CDR2 FYEKMQ (reference sequence). The ends were cut back, 3 bases at V and 0 bases at J, with 6 bases in the middle. This chain's CDR3 is CASSLGYSYEQYF. Written as DNA, the CDR3 is TGTGCCAGCAGCTTGGGTTACTCCTACGAGCAGTACTTC.

This clonotype was seen only a few times. The V gene is TRBV7-2, the J gene TRBJ2-7, with 12 bases fitting TRBD2. The V and J ends lost 5 bases and 6 bases, in that order; junction bases with no gene match: 5. Germline assignment: CDR1 SGHTA and CDR2 FQGNSA. The CDR3 length is 14 residues. In DNA, the CDR3 is TGTGCCAGCAGCGCTAGCGGGAGGGTCTCCGAGCAGTACTTC. This encodes CASSASGRVSEQYF. Together with reference TRBV7-2 and TRBJ2-7, the CDR3 gives the full variable domain: GAGVSQSPSNKVTEKGKDVELRCDPISGHTALYWYRQSLGQGLEFLIYFQGNSAPDKSGLPSDRFSAERTGGSVSTLTIQRTQQEDSAVYLCASSASGRVSEQYFGPGTRLTVT.

This chain uses TRBV6-1 with TRBJ2-2; D is undetermined. Trimming removed 10 bases at V and 1 base at J, with 13 bases between. The CDR3 covers 14 residues. Per the germline V gene, CDR1 is MNHNS and CDR2 is SASEGT. Here the CDR3 DNA reads TGTGCCATCTCCGTAGGGTGGAACACCGGGGAGCTGTTTTTT. Its translation: CAISVGWNTGELFF.

This clonotype was seen only a few times. J is TRBJ2-6 and V is TRBV5-1; 7 positions match TRBD1. The CDR3 has 16 amino acids. J lost 4 bases, V lost 1 base, and 5 bases had no gene match. Germline V gene data show CDR1 as SGHRS and CDR2 as YFSETQ. Here the CDR3 DNA reads TGCGCCAGCAGCTTGATCACAGGGGTCGGGGCCAACGTCCTGACTTTC. It encodes CASSLITGVGANVLTF.

This clonotype was recorded a few times. The rearrangement links TRBV6-5 to TRBJ2-1; D gene ambiguous. The CDR3 loop spans 15 amino acids. The germline V gene encodes CDR1 MNHEY and CDR2 SVGAGI. Trimming shortened V by 2 bases and J by 7 bases, and 15 bases separated the two germline ends. CDR3 region: CASSYRILPPNEQFF. The DNA of the CDR3 is TGTGCCAGCAGTTACCGAATACTTCCACCAAATGAGCAGTTCTTC.

This clonotype was observed a handful of times. The gene calls are TRBV10-2 and TRBJ2-7; 14 nucleotides match TRBD2. Germline V gene lookup returns CDR1 WSHSY and CDR2 SAAADI. V lost 6 bases, J lost 4 bases, and 5 bases stayed unmatched. The CDR3 consists of 15 residues. The CDR3 nucleotides read TGCGCCAGCAGAAAGACTAGCGGGGGGGGTTACGAGCAGTACTTC. Translating gives CASRKTSGGGYEQYF.

As to this clonotype: An end of the junction differs from the germline gene, which may be a read error. V is TRBV5-1 and J is TRBJ1-2; D ambiguous. The CDR3 totals 14 residues. Germline CDR1 is SGHRS and CDR2 is YFSETQ. DNA for the CDR3: TGCGCCAGCAGCTTGGTGGGAGTTAACTATGGCTACACTTTC. It translates to CASSLVGVNYGYTF.

This clonotype has more than one count but fewer than ten. The genes are TRBV5-6 and TRBJ1-6; a weak D match, TRBD1 (5 bases). CDR1 SGHDT and CDR2 YYEEEE come from the germline V gene. CDR3 length equals 15 residues. V was cut by 3 bases and J by 8 bases, with 15 bases left in between. In DNA, the CDR3 is TGTGCCAGCAGCTCCTGGGTCGGGACTCATTCACCCCTCCACTTT. Amino acids: CASSSWVGTHSPLHF.

The rearrangement joins TRBV4-1 to TRBJ2-1; TRBD2 agrees at 11 bases. J gave up 4 bases and V 2 bases, and 7 bases lay outside the gene matches. The CDR3 consists of 17 residues. CDR1 and CDR2 from the germline V gene are MGHRA and YSYEKL. For the CDR3, the DNA is TGCGCCAGCAGCCAAACGCCGACTAGCGGGGTTTACAATGAGCAGTTCTTC. Amino acid sequence: CASSQTPTSGVYNEQFF.

In its sample, this clonotype was seen a few times. The chain couples TRBV4-3 to TRBJ1-6; TRBD1 might be the D (5 bases). CDR3 length equals 17 residues. V was trimmed by 3 bases and J by 7 bases, leaving 19 bases between them. Germline V gene data show CDR1 as LGHNA and CDR2 as YSLEER. This CDR3 is CASSQGRRDGQNSPLHF. The CDR3 region has the DNA TGCGCCAGCAGCCAGGGCAGACGGGACGGGCAGAATTCACCCCTCCACTTT.

Points on this clonotype: This clone may be a read error of a much larger clone one base away. The V call is TRBV12-3 or TRBV12-4, the J call TRBJ1-2; no reliable D call. CDR3 size: 13 residues. Deletions cut 5 bases from V and 5 bases from J, with 12 bases between. The CDR3 spells CASSHAGSYGYTF. CDR3 in DNA: TGTGCCAGCAGTCACGCTGGGTCATATGGCTACACCTTC.

This clonotype was counted only a few times. The V gene is TRBV20-1, the J gene TRBJ1-5; D not resolved. V was shortened by 1 base and J by 0 bases, with 10 bases between the two germline ends. This CDR3 spans 15 amino acids. Per the germline V gene, CDR1 is DFQATT and CDR2 is SNEGSKA (reference sequence). The CDR3 here is CSARGGTYSNQPQHF. CDR3 nucleotides: TGCAGTGCTAGAGGAGGAACATATAGCAATCAGCCCCAGCATTTT.

The gene calls are TRBV29-1 and TRBJ2-1; 8 nucleotides align to TRBD2. CDR1 is SQVTM and CDR2 is ANQGSEA in the germline V gene. This CDR3 contains 15 residues. V shed 5 bases, J shed 9 bases, and the junction held 15 bases outside the gene matches. CDR3 loop: CSVSQRERLSGEQFF. The CDR3 coding sequence is TGCAGCGTTTCTCAGCGGGAGCGGCTTTCTGGTGAGCAGTTCTTC.

This clonotype showed up just a few times. The chain has TRBV20-1 and TRBJ1-2, with 7 positions matching TRBD1. Germline trimming cut 6 bases from V and 4 bases from J; bases unmatched to any gene: 11. The germline CDR1 and CDR2 sequences are DFQATT and SNEGSKA (reference sequence). The CDR3 has 14 amino acids. The CDR3 sequence: CSAAPRQGRYGYTF. Here the CDR3 DNA reads TGCAGTGCCGCCCCCCGACAGGGTCGCTATGGCTACACCTTC.

V usage is TRBV12-3 or TRBV12-4 and J usage is TRBJ2-7; 7 bases are shared with TRBD1. V gave up 6 bases and J gave up 6 bases; unmatched junction bases: 8. The CDR3 covers 13 residues. CDR3 sequence reads: CASRTTGRGEQYF. In DNA, the CDR3 is TGTGCCAGCAGAACGACAGGGCGAGGCGAGCAGTACTTC.

The V and J genes are TRBV28 and TRBJ1-1, with D uncertain. Germline V gene lookup returns CDR1 MDHEN and CDR2 SYDVKM. This CDR3 comprises 15 residues. Between the trimmed V and J ends, which lost 3 bases and 2 bases, there was a span of 13 bases. The CDR3 nucleotides are TGTGCCAGCAGTTTCTTAGGGTCTGAAAACACTGAAGCTTTCTTT. Its translation: CASSFLGSENTEAFF.

This clonotype was detected a few times. A junction boundary mismatches the germline segment, possibly from a read error. The chain joins TRBV7-2 to TRBJ1-5, with 8 bases fitting TRBD1. Germline V lookup: CDR1 SGHTA, CDR2 FQGNSA. The CDR3 consists of 15 residues. CDR3 sequence reads: CASSTRTGHNQPQHF. The CDR3 DNA reads TGCGCCAGCAGCACGCGGACAGGGCACAATCAGCCCCAGCATTTT. Full variable domain (rest looked up from reference TRBV7-2 and TRBJ1-5): GAGVSQSPSNKVTEKGKDVELRCDPISGHTALYWYRQSLGQGLEFLIYFQGNSAPDKSGLPSDRFSAERTGGSVSTLTIQRTQQEDSAVYLCASSTRTGHNQPQHFGDGTRLSIL.

The genes are TRBV29-1 and TRBJ2-3; D is undetermined. CDR1 and CDR2 from the germline V gene are SQVTM and ANQGSEA. The CDR3 totals 13 residues. The ends were cut back, 5 bases at V and 2 bases at J, with 11 bases in the middle. The CDR3 here is CSVHGFHTDTQYF. DNA for the CDR3: TGCAGCGTTCACGGGTTCCACACAGATACGCAGTATTTT.

V usage is TRBV6-2 or TRBV6-3 and J usage is TRBJ2-1; TRBD2 matches 7 bases. The CDR3 is 13 residues long. The V gene's germline CDR1 is MNHEY and CDR2 SVGEGT. V dropped 7 bases and J dropped 2; count of bases not matched to a gene: 2. The CDR3 coding sequence is TGTGCCAGCAAGCGGGAACCCTACAATGAGCAGTTCTTC. Translating it yields CASKREPYNEQFF.

This chain uses TRBV5-1 with TRBJ1-1; the match to TRBD1 covers 8 bases. With 0 bases clipped from V and 8 bases from J, the junction kept 12 bases outside the gene matches. CDR1 SGHRS and CDR2 YFSETQ come from the germline V gene. The length of the CDR3 is 16 residues. For the CDR3, the DNA is TGCGCCAGCAGCTTGGGGACAGGGACATCGAGAAGCGAAGCTTTCTTT. This sequence encodes CASSLGTGTSRSEAFF. Together with reference TRBV5-1 and TRBJ1-1, the CDR3 gives the full variable domain: KAGVTQTPRYLIKTRGQQVTLSCSPISGHRSVSWYQQTPGQGLQFLFEYFSETQRNKGNFPGRFSGRQFSNSRSEMNVSTLELGDSALYLCASSLGTGTSRSEAFFGQGTRLTVV.